These 20 T cell receptor beta chains were sequenced from one sample in a study of memory CD4+ T cells and cytomegalovirus serostatus. Single viable CD3+CD4+CD8-CD45RO+ cells were sorted as the memory CD4+ T cells. The table came from immunoSEQ multiplex PCR; TCRdb's copy has only in-frame clones and leaves some out. The table records around 84,000 clones, around 80% of them present only once. Sample: memory CD4+ T cells from blood. Receptor source: an adult in good health and CMV-seronegative.

The chain has TRBV4-2 and TRBJ2-7; TRBD2 agrees at 11 bases. V lost 0 bases, J lost 3 bases, and 1 base stayed unmatched. Germline V CDR1 and CDR2: LGHNA, YNFKEQ. The CDR3 extends over 15 amino acids. The CDR3: CASSQELAGGYEQYF. CDR3 DNA: TGTGCCAGCAGCCAAGAGCTAGCGGGGGGCTACGAGCAGTACTTC.

V is TRBV25-1 and J is TRBJ2-1; D is perhaps TRBD2 (5 bases). The V end was cut by 1 base, the J end by 3 bases, with 16 bases between. Looked up from germline, CDR1 is MGHDK and CDR2 is SYGVNS. There are 17 residues in the CDR3. The CDR3 DNA sequence: TGTGCCAGCAGTGAATCCCGTTTTAGCGAGGTCTACAATGAGCAGTTCTTC. Translating it yields CASSESRFSEVYNEQFF.

The chain is built from TRBV18 and TRBJ2-4; 8 bases line up with TRBD2. Germline V gives CDR1 KGHSH, CDR2 LQKENI. V gave up 6 bases and J gave up 9 bases; unmatched junction bases: 13. CDR3 length equals 15 residues. This CDR3 reads CASSLREGSYGIQYF. DNA for the CDR3: TGTGCCAGCTCCCTCCGGGAGGGGTCTTATGGCATTCAGTACTTC.

The chain links TRBV5-1 to TRBJ2-7; TRBD2 is a possible D gene (6 bases). Germline CDR1 reads SGHRS; CDR2 reads YFSETQ. Trimming took off 4 bases at V and 0 bases at J, with 14 bases between the two ends. The CDR3 consists of 15 residues. DNA for the CDR3: TGCGCCAGCAGCCCCAAGGAGGGCCGCTCCTACGAGCAGTACTTC. This gives the protein CASSPKEGRSYEQYF.

The chain recombines TRBV5-1 with TRBJ2-1; unclear D gene. The germline V gene has CDR1 SGHRS and CDR2 YFSETQ. V lost 6 bases and J 8 bases, leaving 24 bases between the germline ends. This CDR3 spans 16 amino acids. CDR3 in DNA: TGCGCCAGCACCACTGCAAGGCTGGCGGATCGTGATGAGCAGTTCTTC. Encoded protein: CASTTARLADRDEQFF.

The rearrangement uses TRBV5-8 and TRBJ2-5; D not certain. Trimming removed 4 bases at V and 3 bases at J, with 10 bases between. Per the germline V gene, CDR1 is SGHTS and CDR2 is YDEGEE. CDR3 length: 13 residues. The CDR3 region is CASSTDTEETQYF. CDR3 bases: TGTGCCAGCAGCACTGACACTGAAGAGACCCAGTACTTC.

V gene TRBV6-1 combines with J gene TRBJ1-5; 10 nucleotides agree with TRBD1. The CDR3 consists of 14 residues. Germline V gives CDR1 MNHNS, CDR2 SASEGT. J gave up 5 bases and V 6 bases, and 4 bases lay outside the gene matches. The CDR3 spells CASRVTGGDQPQHF. In DNA, the CDR3 is TGTGCCAGCAGAGTGACAGGGGGCGATCAGCCCCAGCATTTT.

CDR3 nucleotides: TGCGCCAGCAGCCAGGATGGCATGAACACTGAAGCTTTCTTT. It specifies CASSQDGMNTEAFF. The chain carries TRBV5-1 and TRBJ1-1; D remains unclear. The CDR3 has 14 residues. Trimming removed 4 bases at V and 0 bases at J, with 10 bases between. The germline CDR1 and CDR2 sequences are SGHRS and YFSETQ. The complete variable domain, with remaining parts taken from reference TRBV5-1 and TRBJ1-1, reads KAGVTQTPRYLIKTRGQQVTLSCSPISGHRSVSWYQQTPGQGLQFLFEYFSETQRNKGNFPGRFSGRQFSNSRSEMNVSTLELGDSALYLCASSQDGMNTEAFFGQGTRLTVV.

For this clone: One end of the junction fails to match germline, which may point to a read error. This chain joins TRBV7-7 and TRBJ2-5; TRBD2 is a possible D gene (5 bases). The CDR3 is 13 residues long. Germline CDR1 and CDR2: SSHAT and FNYEAQ (reference sequence). The CDR3 DNA sequence: TGTGCTAGCAGCTTTCAAGGGTCGGAGGCCCAGTACTTC. Residues: CASSFQGSEAQYF.

The rearrangement uses TRBV30 and TRBJ2-5; D remains unclear. This CDR3 is 13 amino acids long. V gave up 2 bases and J gave up 5 bases, with 12 bases separating them. Germline values: CDR1 GTSNPN, CDR2 SVGIG (reference sequence). CDR3 residues: CAWSRSNRETQYF. CDR3 nucleotide sequence: TGTGCCTGGAGTAGGTCGAATAGGGAGACCCAGTACTTC.

The chain carries TRBV7-2 and TRBJ2-7; 7 nucleotides agree with TRBD1. The CDR3 extends over 16 amino acids. Trimming took 3 bases from V and 2 from J; bases not matched to a gene: 10. Germline CDR1 SGHTA, CDR2 FQGNSA. The CDR3 nucleotides read TGTGCCAGCAGCTTCAGCCGGGACAGACCGACCTACGAGCAGTACTTC. It encodes CASSFSRDRPTYEQYF.

The chain carries TRBV2 and TRBJ1-4; 9 bases line up with TRBD1. The CDR3 is made up of 14 amino acids. Germline values: CDR1 SNHLY, CDR2 FYNNEI. V lost 5 bases and J lost 7; bases outside the gene matches: 5. The CDR3 sequence: CASSLQGAPEKLFF. In DNA, the CDR3 is TGTGCCAGCAGTCTACAGGGGGCGCCTGAAAAACTGTTTTTT.

The chain uses TRBV5-4 and TRBJ2-5; D tentatively reads TRBD1 or TRBD2 (5 bases each). The CDR3 is made up of 14 amino acids. Trimming stripped 4 bases from V and 2 bases from J, with 12 bases between. Germline CDR1 reads SGHNT; CDR2 reads YYREEE (reference sequence). This CDR3 reads CASSRGTAQETQYF. The CDR3 DNA is TGTGCCAGCAGCAGAGGGACGGCTCAAGAGACCCAGTACTTC.

This chain connects TRBV5-6 to TRBJ2-5; 12 bases match TRBD2. The CDR3 loop spans 15 amino acids. The V segment lost 4 bases and the J segment 4 bases; nucleotides outside the gene matches: 5. Germline V CDR1 and CDR2: SGHDT, YYEEEE. For the CDR3, the DNA is TGTGCCAGCAGCCAACTAGCGGGGGGTAGAGAGACCCAGTACTTC. Translated: CASSQLAGGRETQYF.

The chain combines TRBV6-6 with TRBJ1-3, with a tentative D call TRBD1 (5 bases). Germline lookup yields CDR1 MNHNY and CDR2 SVGAGI (reference sequence). CDR3 length: 15 residues. The V end was cut by 6 bases, the J end by 0 bases, with 12 bases between. The CDR3 region has the DNA TGTGCCAGCAGAAAACAGGCCCTCTCTGGAAACACCATATATTTT. Protein sequence: CASRKQALSGNTIYF.

This clone came up a few times. The chain uses TRBV18 and TRBJ1-5, with D perhaps TRBD1 (5 bases). Germline CDR1 KGHSH, CDR2 LQKENI. Trimming cost V 0 bases and J 6 bases, with 15 bases left between them. The length of the CDR3 is 16 residues. CDR3 nucleotide sequence: TGTGCCAGCTCACCACCCACTCAGGGTAATACTCAGCCCCAGCATTTT. It is translated as CASSPPTQGNTQPQHF.

This clone was recorded only once. The gene calls are TRBV9 and TRBJ2-3; D might be TRBD1 (5 bases). Per germline, CDR1 SGDLS and CDR2 YYNGEE. This CDR3 is 14 amino acids long. V lost 0 bases, J lost 4 bases, and 9 bases lay in between. CDR3 bases: TGTGCCAGCAGCGTAGTAGGGGCATCAGATACGCAGTATTTT. Encoded protein: CASSVVGASDTQYF.

This clone was observed once. The chain has TRBV5-4 and TRBJ1-2; 9 bases match TRBD1. This CDR3 comprises 15 residues. CDR1 and CDR2 from the germline V gene are SGHNT and YYREEE (reference sequence). Trimming cost V 5 bases and J 5 bases; bases outside gene matches: 10. The CDR3 nucleotides read TGTGCCAGCAGGCCGGGACAGGGCTCAGAGTATGGCTACACCTTC. Translated: CASRPGQGSEYGYTF.

The chain couples TRBV28 to TRBJ1-1; D remains ambiguous. V was clipped by 3 bases and J by 1 base, with 9 bases between them. The CDR3 consists of 14 residues. The germline gives CDR1 MDHEN, CDR2 SYDVKM. In DNA, the CDR3 is TGTGCCAGCAGTTTTGGGCAGCGGAACACTGAAGCTTTCTTT. Translating it yields CASSFGQRNTEAFF. Full variable domain (missing parts from reference TRBV28 and TRBJ1-1): DVKVTQSSRYLVKRTGEKVFLECVQDMDHENMFWYRQDPGLGLRLIYFSYDVKMKEKGDIPEGYSVSREKKERFSLILESASTNQTSMYLCASSFGQRNTEAFFGQGTRLTVV.

This clone was counted a few times. The rearrangement joins TRBV19 to TRBJ2-5, with D perhaps matching TRBD2 (5 bases). V shed 5 bases and J shed 2 bases, with 9 bases lying between them. There are 13 residues in the CDR3. CDR1 LNHDA and CDR2 SQIVND come from the germline V gene (reference sequence). CDR3: CASSSTIQETQYF. In nucleotides, the CDR3 is TGTGCCAGTAGTTCGACTATTCAAGAGACCCAGTACTTC.